The 8 T cell receptor beta chains reported below all come from one sample, sequenced in a study of identical twins. MiXCR was run by TCRdb on the 5' RACE reads, yielding one entry per CDR3 protein. The sample shows 640,000 or so distinct CDR3 sequences, approximately 6.1% of them seen only once. Sequenced sample: naive T cells sorted from blood. The origin of the receptors is a young man in good health.

V is TRBV6-2 or TRBV6-3 and J is TRBJ2-2; D perhaps matches TRBD2 (5 bases). Germline CDR1 reads MNHEY; CDR2 reads SVGEGT. Trimming took 4 bases from V and 8 from J, leaving 8 bases between them. The CDR3 is made up of 12 amino acids. CDR3 protein: CASSSTGGELFF. The CDR3 DNA is TGTGCCAGCAGTTCGACGGGGGGGGAGCTGTTTTTT.

Only a few counts were recorded for this clonotype. V usage is TRBV27 and J usage is TRBJ2-3; D gene ambiguous. From germline, CDR1 is MNHEY and CDR2 SMNVEV (reference sequence). Trimming took off 3 bases at V and 10 bases at J, with 8 bases between the two ends. The CDR3 consists of 11 residues. CDR3 DNA sequence: TGTGCCAGCAGTTTGGGGAACGCGCAGTATTTT. Its translation is CASSLGNAQYF.

Ten or more counts support this clonotype. The chain employs TRBV30 and TRBJ2-2; no clear D. Germline V gives CDR1 GTSNPN, CDR2 SVGIG (reference sequence). This CDR3 region has 13 residues. Trimming took off 1 base at V and 5 bases at J, with 8 bases between the two ends. The CDR3 sequence: CAWSEHNTGELFF. CDR3 coding DNA: TGTGCCTGGAGTGAACATAATACCGGGGAGCTGTTTTTT. The entire variable domain, with the rest obtained from reference TRBV30 and TRBJ2-2, is as follows: SQTIHQWPATLVQPVGSPLSLECTVEGTSNPNLYWYRQAAGRGLQLLFYSVGIGQISSEVPQNLSASRPQDRQFILSSKKLLLSDSGFYLCAWSEHNTGELFFGEGSRLTVL.

This clonotype was counted only a few times. This sequence joins TRBV7-2 and TRBJ2-7, with a weak D call TRBD1 (6 bases). This CDR3 has 15 amino acids. Trimming took 5 bases from V and 2 from J, leaving 16 bases between them. CDR1 and CDR2 (germline): SGHTA, FQGNSA. DNA of the CDR3: TGTGCCAGCAGCCGGGCGGTACAGGGCCCCTACGAGCAGTACTTC. Protein product: CASSRAVQGPYEQYF. The whole variable domain, filled in from reference TRBV7-2 and TRBJ2-7, reads GAGVSQSPSNKVTEKGKDVELRCDPISGHTALYWYRQSLGQGLEFLIYFQGNSAPDKSGLPSDRFSAERTGGSVSTLTIQRTQQEDSAVYLCASSRAVQGPYEQYFGPGTRLTVT.

The CDR3 coding sequence is TGTGCCAGCAGTTTACACGGAACCGAAGAGACCCAGTACTTC. Encoded protein: CASSLHGTEETQYF. V usage is TRBV28 and J usage is TRBJ2-5; D is undetermined. The CDR3 extends over 14 amino acids. Germline CDR1 and CDR2: MDHEN and SYDVKM. The V end was cut by 2 bases, the J end by 3 bases, with 10 bases between.

This clonotype was observed a few times. The chain uses TRBV7-8 and TRBJ1-5; D possibly corresponds to TRBD1 (6 bases). V lost 1 base, J lost 4 bases, and 17 bases lay in between. This CDR3 contains 17 residues. Germline CDR1 and CDR2: SGHVS and FQNEAQ. CDR3 region: CASSLGGLGRGNQPQHF. CDR3 nucleotides: TGTGCCAGCAGCTTAGGAGGATTGGGGAGGGGGAATCAGCCCCAGCATTTT.

This clonotype has just a few counts. This chain joins TRBV9 and TRBJ2-7, with 11 bases that match TRBD2. CDR1 is SGDLS, CDR2 YYNGEE, per germline. V shed 1 base, J shed 6 bases, and the junction held 6 bases outside the gene matches. The CDR3 sequence is 15 residues long. The CDR3 loop is CASSVLGLAGGEQYF. The DNA for the CDR3 is TGTGCCAGCAGCGTATTAGGGCTAGCGGGAGGCGAGCAGTACTTC.

This clonotype was found many times. V and J are TRBV4-3 and TRBJ2-3; 13 bases are a match to TRBD2. This CDR3 is built from 16 residues. CDR1 is LGHNA, CDR2 YSLEER, per germline. Trimming took 1 base from V and 3 from J; bases not matched to a gene: 1. This chain's CDR3 is CASSQVLAGGTDTQYF. The CDR3 nucleotides read TGCGCCAGCAGCCAAGTACTAGCGGGAGGGACAGATACGCAGTATTTT.